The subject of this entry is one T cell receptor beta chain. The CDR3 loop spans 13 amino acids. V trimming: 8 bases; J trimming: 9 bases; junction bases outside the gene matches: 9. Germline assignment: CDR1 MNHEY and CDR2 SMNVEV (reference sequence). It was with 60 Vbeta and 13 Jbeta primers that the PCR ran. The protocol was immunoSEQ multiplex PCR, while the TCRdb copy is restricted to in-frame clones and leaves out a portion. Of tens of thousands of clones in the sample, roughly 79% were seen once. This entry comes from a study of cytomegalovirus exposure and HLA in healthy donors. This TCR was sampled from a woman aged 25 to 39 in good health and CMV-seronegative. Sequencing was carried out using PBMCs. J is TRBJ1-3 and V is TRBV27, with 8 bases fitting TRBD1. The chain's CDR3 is CASRDRSLGTIYF. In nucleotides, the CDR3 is TGTGCCAGCCGGGACAGGAGCTTGGGCACCATATATTTT.